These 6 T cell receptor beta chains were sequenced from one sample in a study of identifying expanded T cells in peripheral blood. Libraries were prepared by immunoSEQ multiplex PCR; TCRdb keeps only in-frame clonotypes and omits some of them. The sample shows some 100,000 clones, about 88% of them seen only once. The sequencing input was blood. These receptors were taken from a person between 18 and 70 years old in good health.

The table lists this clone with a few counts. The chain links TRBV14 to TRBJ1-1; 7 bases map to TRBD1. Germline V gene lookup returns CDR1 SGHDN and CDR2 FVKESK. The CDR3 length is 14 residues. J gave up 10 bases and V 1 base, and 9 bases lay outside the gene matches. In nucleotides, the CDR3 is TGTGCCAGCAGCCAAGCGACAGGGTATGATAGAGCTTTCTTT. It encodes CASSQATGYDRAFF.

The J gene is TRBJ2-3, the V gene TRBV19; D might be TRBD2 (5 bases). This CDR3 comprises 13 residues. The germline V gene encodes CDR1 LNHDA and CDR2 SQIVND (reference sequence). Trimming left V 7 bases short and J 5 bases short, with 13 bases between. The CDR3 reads CASIPGYGDTQYF. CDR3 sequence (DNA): TGTGCCAGTATTCCGGGGTACGGAGATACGCAGTATTTT.

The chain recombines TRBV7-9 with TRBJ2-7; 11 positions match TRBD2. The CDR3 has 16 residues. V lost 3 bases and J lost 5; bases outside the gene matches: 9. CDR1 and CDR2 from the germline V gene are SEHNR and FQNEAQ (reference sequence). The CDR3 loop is CASSFGLAGGIHEQYF. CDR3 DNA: TGTGCCAGCAGCTTTGGGCTAGCGGGAGGTATCCACGAGCAGTACTTC. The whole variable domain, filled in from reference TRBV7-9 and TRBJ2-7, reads DTGVSQNPRHKITKRGQNVTFRCDPISEHNRLYWYRQTLGQGPEFLTYFQNEAQLEKSRLLSDRFSAERPKGSFSTLEIQRTEQGDSAMYLCASSFGLAGGIHEQYFGPGTRLTVT.

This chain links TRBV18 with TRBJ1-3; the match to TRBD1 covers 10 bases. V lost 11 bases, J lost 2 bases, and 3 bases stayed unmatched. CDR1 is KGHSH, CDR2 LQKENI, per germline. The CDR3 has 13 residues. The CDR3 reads CAGQGGPGNTIYF. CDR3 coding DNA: TGTGCCGGACAGGGGGGGCCTGGAAACACCATATATTTT.

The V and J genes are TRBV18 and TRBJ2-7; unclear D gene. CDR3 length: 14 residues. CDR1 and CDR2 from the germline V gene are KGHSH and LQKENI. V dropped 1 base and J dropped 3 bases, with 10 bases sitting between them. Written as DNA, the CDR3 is TGTGCCAGCTCACCACGGTTTAACCGCTACGAGCAGTACTTC. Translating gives CASSPRFNRYEQYF.

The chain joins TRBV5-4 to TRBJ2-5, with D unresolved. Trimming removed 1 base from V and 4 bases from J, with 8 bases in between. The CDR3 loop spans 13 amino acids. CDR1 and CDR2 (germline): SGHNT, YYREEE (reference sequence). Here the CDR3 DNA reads TGTGCCAGCAGCTTGCCCCTATCAGAGACCCAGTACTTC. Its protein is CASSLPLSETQYF.